This TCR beta chain was recovered during a study of beta chain features in type 1 diabetes. Findings and limits, study-wide: The study found moderately but significantly shorter TCRB CDR3s in all four CD4+ subsets of Type 1 diabetes patients.

V shed 0 bases and J shed 3 bases, with 9 bases lying between them. This CDR3 contains 15 residues. Germline V CDR1 and CDR2: WSHSY, SAAADI. Note on this clone: Antigen: not known.

Every isolated RNA sample was fully reverse transcribed, so sequencing captured expressed TCRB transcripts. Clones were read by immunoSEQ multiplex PCR, and TCRdb kept only the in-frame ones, dropping some. The repertoire holds under 350,000 clones, with around 24% as singletons. This sequence was found in a woman younger than 45 with type 1 diabetes. The V call is TRBV10-2, the J call TRBJ1-5; D is perhaps TRBD1 (5 bases). The source material was naive CD4+ T cells from blood. CDR3 amino acids: CASSESRGLNQPQHF. The CDR3 DNA sequence: TGCGCCAGCAGTGAGTCGAGGGGACTCAATCAGCCCCAGCATTTT.